Detailed here is one T cell receptor beta chain. Only in-frame clones appear in the TCRdb table, and some are missing; sequencing was by immunoSEQ multiplex PCR. The sample gives about 25,000 clones, approximately 85% of which show up once; about 6.7% is in the top ten. The sample belongs to a study of control samples from healthy donors and cancer patients. Trimming took off 1 base at V and 7 bases at J, with 10 bases between the two ends. This CDR3 contains 13 residues. Germline V lookup: CDR1 SEHNR, CDR2 FQNEAQ (reference sequence). The sequenced sample was PBMCs. The chain is built from TRBV7-9 and TRBJ1-1; D not resolved. The clonotype originates from a woman in her sixties or seventies with head and neck cancer. The chain's CDR3 is CASSLGTDLEAFF. The CDR3 nucleotides are TGTGCCAGCAGCTTAGGAACAGACCTTGAAGCTTTCTTT.